The next 11 T cell receptor beta chains were all read from a single sample in a study of T cells in Graves' hyperthyroidism and ophthalmopathy. Amplified TCR beta CDR3 regions came from RNA transcripts. The HTBI primer set was used in a first-round RT-PCR of the TCR CDR3. Via MiXCR, TCRdb re-called the multiplex PCR reads, giving one row per CDR3 protein. The sample includes 660,000 or so distinct CDR3 sequences, 45% of them seen just once. The specimen sequenced was peripheral blood or thyroid tissue (not recorded which). The receptor source for this set is an adult man with Graves' disease, either hyperthyroidism or ophthalmopathy (not recorded which).

This clonotype came up a few times. This chain links TRBV7-9 with TRBJ2-7; tentatively, D is TRBD1 (5 bases). Deletions cut 6 bases from V and 1 base from J, with 13 bases between. This CDR3 has 14 residues. Germline CDR1 is SEHNR and CDR2 is FQNEAQ (reference sequence). Written as DNA, the CDR3 is TGTGCCAGCAGACGCCCAGGGTTTTCCTACGAGCAGTACTTC. Protein product: CASRRPGFSYEQYF.

The table lists this clonotype with a count of one. A clone one base away is much larger, so this may be a read error. The chain joins TRBV12-3 or TRBV12-4 to TRBJ1-2; 8 bases align to TRBD1. The CDR3 has 13 residues. CDR3 region: CTSSRTGTYGYTF. The CDR3 DNA sequence: TGTACCAGCAGTAGGACAGGGACATATGGCTACACCTTC.

V and J are TRBV29-1 and TRBJ2-7; the D gene is possibly TRBD1 (5 bases). The length of the CDR3 is 13 residues. V lost 4 bases to trimming and J lost 0 bases, with 10 bases between them. Germline CDR1 and CDR2: SQVTM and ANQGSEA. The chain's CDR3 is CSVGWGLSYEQYF. The CDR3 DNA reads as TGCAGCGTTGGTTGGGGCCTCTCCTACGAGCAGTACTTC.

This chain connects TRBV12-3 or TRBV12-4 to TRBJ1-6; D may be TRBD1 (6 bases). CDR3 length equals 15 residues. V was pared by 6 bases and J by 6 bases, with 15 bases between. The CDR3: CASRGYRDINSPLHF. The CDR3 nucleotides read TGTGCCAGCAGGGGCTACCGGGACATTAATTCACCCCTCCACTTT.

Only a few counts were recorded for this clonotype. V and J are TRBV12-3 or TRBV12-4 and TRBJ1-1; D perhaps matches TRBD1 (5 bases). Deletions cut 6 bases from V and 5 bases from J, with 13 bases between. CDR3 length equals 13 residues. This chain's CDR3 is CASRGGDKTEAFF. CDR3 nucleotide sequence: TGTGCCAGCAGGGGGGGTGACAAAACTGAAGCTTTCTTT.

This clonotype was observed a few times. The CDR3 spells CASSEWGQGNEQYF. CDR3 bases: TGTGCCAGCAGTGAATGGGGACAGGGGAACGAGCAGTACTTC. The V call is TRBV6-6, the J call TRBJ2-7, with 10 bases fitting TRBD1. This CDR3 contains 14 residues. The ends lost 5 bases at V and 5 bases at J; junction bases unmatched: 6. Germline V gene lookup returns CDR1 MNHNY and CDR2 SVGAGI (reference sequence).

CDR3 sequence (DNA): TGTGCCAGCAGCGAGACTAGCGGGGGCACCGGGACCGAGACCCAGTACTTC. Amino acids: CASSETSGGTGTETQYF. This rearrangement joins TRBV9 to TRBJ2-5, with 12 bases that match TRBD2. Germline lookup yields CDR1 SGDLS and CDR2 YYNGEE. This CDR3 region has 17 residues. V shed 3 bases, J shed 5 bases, and the junction held 11 bases outside the gene matches.

This clonotype was seen a few times. The V gene is TRBV7-2, the J gene TRBJ2-5, with TRBD2 matching over 9 bases. CDR1 and CDR2 from the germline V gene are SGHTA and FQGNSA. This CDR3 is 18 amino acids long. The V gene end was trimmed by 2 bases and the J gene end by 3 bases; junction bases not matched to a gene: 13. CDR3 in amino acids: CASSLSWVGGGVEETQYF. CDR3 sequence (DNA): TGTGCCAGCAGCTTAAGCTGGGTTGGCGGGGGGGTAGAAGAGACCCAGTACTTC.

Turning to this clonotype: A much larger clonotype is one base distant, so this may be a read error. The genes are TRBV24-1 and TRBJ2-6; D remains unclear. In germline, CDR1 is KGHDR, CDR2 SFDVKD. The CDR3 contains 14 residues. Trimming removed 5 bases at V and 3 bases at J, with 7 bases between. The chain's CDR3 is CATSARDGANVLTF. DNA of the CDR3: TGTGCCACCAGTGCGAGAGATGGGGCCAACGTCCTGACTTTC.

This clonotype has ten or more counts. This sequence joins TRBV7-2 and TRBJ2-7; 10 bases agree with TRBD1. The CDR3 runs 14 residues. CDR1 and CDR2 from the germline V gene are SGHTA and FQGNSA. After removal of 4 bases from V and 4 bases from J, the junction contained 4 bases not matched to a gene. CDR3 in amino acids: CASSSDRGMYEQYF. Written as DNA, the CDR3 is TGTGCCAGCAGCTCGGACAGGGGGATGTACGAGCAGTACTTC.

Concerning this clonotype itself: This sequence may be a read error, since a much larger clone differs from it by one base. The final CDR3 position lacks the conserved phenylalanine or tryptophan, pointing to a likely read error. The chain links TRBV9 to TRBJ1-2; D uncertain. The CDR3 has 13 amino acids. Trimming removed 0 bases at V and 7 bases at J, with 10 bases between. CDR1 is SGDLS, CDR2 YYNGEE, per germline. The CDR3 reads CASSVVGISGYTL. As DNA, the CDR3 is TGTGCCAGCAGCGTAGTCGGCATTAGTGGCTACACCCTC.